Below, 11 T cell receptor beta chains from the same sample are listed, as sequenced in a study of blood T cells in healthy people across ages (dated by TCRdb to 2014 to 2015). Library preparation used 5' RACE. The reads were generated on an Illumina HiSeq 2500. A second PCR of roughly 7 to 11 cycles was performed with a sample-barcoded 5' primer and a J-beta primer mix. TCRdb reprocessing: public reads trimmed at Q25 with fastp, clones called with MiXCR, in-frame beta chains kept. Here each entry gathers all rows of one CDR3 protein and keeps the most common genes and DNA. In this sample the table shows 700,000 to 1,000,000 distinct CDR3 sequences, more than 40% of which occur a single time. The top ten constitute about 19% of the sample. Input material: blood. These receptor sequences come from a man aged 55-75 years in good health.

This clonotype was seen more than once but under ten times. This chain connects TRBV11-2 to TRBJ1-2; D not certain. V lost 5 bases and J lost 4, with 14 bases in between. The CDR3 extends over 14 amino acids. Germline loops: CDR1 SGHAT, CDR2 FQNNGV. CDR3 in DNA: TGTGCCAGCAGCGTGGACGCCAGCATCTATGGCTACACCTTC. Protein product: CASSVDASIYGYTF.

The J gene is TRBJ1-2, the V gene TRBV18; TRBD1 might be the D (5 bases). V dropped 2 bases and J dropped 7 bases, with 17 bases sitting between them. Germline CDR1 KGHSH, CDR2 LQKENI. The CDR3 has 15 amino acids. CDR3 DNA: TGTGCCAGCTCACCAACGGGGAAAGGGGAAGTTGGCTACACCTTC. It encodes CASSPTGKGEVGYTF.

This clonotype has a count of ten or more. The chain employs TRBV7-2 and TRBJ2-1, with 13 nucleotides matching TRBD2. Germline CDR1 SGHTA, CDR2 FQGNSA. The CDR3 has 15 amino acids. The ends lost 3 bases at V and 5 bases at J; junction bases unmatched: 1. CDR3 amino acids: CASSLGLAGNNEQFF. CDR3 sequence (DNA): TGTGCCAGCAGCTTGGGACTAGCGGGGAACAATGAGCAGTTCTTC.

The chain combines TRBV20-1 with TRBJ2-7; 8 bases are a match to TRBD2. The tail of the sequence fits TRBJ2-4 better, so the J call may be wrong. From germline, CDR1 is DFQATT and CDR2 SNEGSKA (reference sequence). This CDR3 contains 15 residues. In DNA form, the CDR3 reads TGCAGTGCTAGCCCCGGGGGGGGAGCCAAAAACATTCAGTACTTC. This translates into CSASPGGGAKNIQYF.

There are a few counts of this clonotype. The CDR3 sequence is CASTRRGGNTEAFF. CDR3 DNA: TGCGCCAGCACAAGGCGCGGGGGAAACACTGAAGCTTTCTTT. This chain connects TRBV5-1 to TRBJ1-1, with D possibly being TRBD1 (5 bases). Trimming took 6 bases from V and 2 from J, leaving 14 bases between them. The V gene's germline CDR1 is SGHRS and CDR2 YFSETQ. The CDR3 covers 14 residues.

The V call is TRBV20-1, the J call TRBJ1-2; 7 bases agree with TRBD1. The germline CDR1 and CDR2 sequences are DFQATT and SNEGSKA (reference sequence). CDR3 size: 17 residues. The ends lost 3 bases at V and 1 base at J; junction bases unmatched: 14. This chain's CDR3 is CSASSRQGDLLNYGYTF. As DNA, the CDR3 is TGCAGTGCTAGCAGTCGGCAGGGGGATCTCCTTAACTATGGCTACACCTTC.

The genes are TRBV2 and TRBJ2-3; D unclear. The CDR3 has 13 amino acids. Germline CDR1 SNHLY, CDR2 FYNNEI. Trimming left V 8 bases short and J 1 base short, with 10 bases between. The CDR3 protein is CASRLEGTDTQYF. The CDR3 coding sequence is TGTGCCAGCCGACTTGAGGGCACAGATACGCAGTATTTT.

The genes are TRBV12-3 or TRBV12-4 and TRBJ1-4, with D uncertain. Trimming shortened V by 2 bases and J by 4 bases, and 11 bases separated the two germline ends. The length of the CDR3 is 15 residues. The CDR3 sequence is CASSLITAGNEKLFF. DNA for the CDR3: TGTGCCAGCAGTTTAATTACAGCTGGTAATGAAAAACTGTTTTTT.

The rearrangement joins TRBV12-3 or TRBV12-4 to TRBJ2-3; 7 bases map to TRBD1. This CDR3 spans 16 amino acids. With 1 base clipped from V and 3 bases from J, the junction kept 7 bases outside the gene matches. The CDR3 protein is CASSLGGQMRTDTQYF. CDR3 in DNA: TGTGCCAGCAGTTTAGGGGGACAGATGAGGACAGATACGCAGTATTTT.

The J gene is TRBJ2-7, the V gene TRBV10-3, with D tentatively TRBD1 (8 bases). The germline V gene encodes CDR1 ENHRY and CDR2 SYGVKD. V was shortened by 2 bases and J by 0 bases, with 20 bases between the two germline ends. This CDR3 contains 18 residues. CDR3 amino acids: CAISEPIGQGGSSYEQYF. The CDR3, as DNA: TGTGCCATCAGTGAGCCCATTGGACAGGGCGGGAGCTCCTACGAGCAGTACTTC.

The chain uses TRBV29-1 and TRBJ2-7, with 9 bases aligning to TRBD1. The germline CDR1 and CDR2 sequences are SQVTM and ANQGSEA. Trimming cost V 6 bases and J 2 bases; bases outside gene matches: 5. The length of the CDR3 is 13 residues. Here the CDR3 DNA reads TGCAGCGTCGAGACAGGGGGGACCTACGAGCAGTACTTC. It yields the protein CSVETGGTYEQYF.